The rows below give T cell receptor beta chains drawn from one sample of a study of TIL therapy for anti-PD-1-resistant metastatic lung cancer. The data were produced by immunoSEQ multiplex PCR, yet TCRdb's version contains in-frame clones alone and is incomplete. The table records tens of thousands of clones, about 69% of them present only once. This sample comprised blood, obtained at baseline. These receptors all stem from a person aged 25 to 79 with non-small cell lung cancer. CDR3s include the opening cysteine and the closing phenylalanine or tryptophan. D genes are given only for firm matches. Some rows have no size entry. The others give once, few or many, or a class for an expanded clone.

- TRBJ2-6 TRBV28 - TGTGCCAGCAGCCACGGAACAGGGAGAGGGGCCAACGTCCTGACTTTC CASSHGTGRGANVLTF
- TRBJ2-5 TRBV28 once TGTGCCAGCAGTTTATTTGGTTTGGGAGGCGAACAAGAGACCCAGTACTTC CASSLFGLGGEQETQYF
- TRBJ1-1 TRBV6-5 few TGTGCCAGCAGTTACGGACGGGGCACCCCTGAAGCTTTCTTT CASSYGRGTPEAFF
- TRBJ1-2 TRBV5-1 - TGCGCCAGCAGCTTCCCCGGGGGGGCGTATGGCTACACCTTC CASSFPGGAYGYTF
- TRBJ2-2 TRBV30 - TGTGCCTGGAGTGGGATATATTCCACCGGGGAGCTGTTTTTT CAWSGIYSTGELFF
TRBD1 TRBJ2-7 TRBV5-1 - TGCGCCACAAAGACGGGACAGGGTTATGAGGAGCAGTACTTC CATKTGQGYEEQYF
- TRBJ1-4 TRBV7-9 - TGTGCCAGCAGCTTAATGGACCGCCCGGAAAAACTGTTTTTT CASSLMDRPEKLFF
TRBD1 TRBJ2-3 TRBV5-8 - TGTGCCAGCAGCTTGGCTCGGACAGGGGGCACAGATACGCAGTATTTT CASSLARTGGTDTQYF
TRBD1 TRBJ2-3 TRBV5-6 - TGTGCCAGCAGCTTGAGGGGCGGACAGGGCACAGATACGCAGTATTTT CASSLRGGQGTDTQYF
- TRBJ1-4 TRBV27 - TGTGCCAGCAGTTTATTCGGCAGGGGCACTAATGAAAAACTGTTTTTT CASSLFGRGTNEKLFF
- TRBJ2-1 TRBV29-1 - TGCAGCGTTGCCGGGAAAAGCTCCTACAATGAGCAGTTCTTC CSVAGKSSYNEQFF
- TRBJ1-6 TRBV5-8 - TGTGCCAGCAGCTTGGTACCCGGAGCACCCCTCCACTTT CASSLVPGAPLHF
- TRBJ1-1 TRBV19 few TGTGCCAGTAGTACCTATACAGTGAACACTGAAGCTTTCTTT CASSTYTVNTEAFF
TRBD1 TRBJ2-1 TRBV5-1 few TGCGCCAGCAGCAGGGGGACAGACGCCCCGGATGAGCAGTTCTTC CASSRGTDAPDEQFF
- TRBJ2-6 TRBV6-1 once TGTGCCAGCAGTGTTAAGGGGTTAATGTGGTCTGGGGCCAACGTCCTGACTTTC CASSVKGLMWSGANVLTF
- TRBJ2-1 TRBV7-9 - TGTGCCAGCAGCTTAGTTGGCGTATACAATGAGCAGTTCTTC CASSLVGVYNEQFF
- TRBJ1-1 TRBV27 few TGTGCCAGCTGGTTATCGACGAACACTGAAGCTTTCTTT CASWLSTNTEAFF
- TRBJ2-7 TRBV5-1 - TGCGCCAGCAGCTTGTATATGACGGCGGGAACTCCGGCCGAGCAGTACTTC CASSLYMTAGTPAEQYF
- TRBJ2-2 TRBV5-1 - TGCGCCAGCAGCTCAGGGGAATCGAACACCGGGGAGCTGTTTTTT CASSSGESNTGELFF
- TRBJ2-1 TRBV5-1 - TGCGCCAGCACCCCGGGTATTGGGGCTGATGAGCAGTTCTTC CASTPGIGADEQFF
TRBD1 TRBJ1-1 TRBV6-6 few TGTGCCAGCAGTCACTCCAGGACAGGGTTAAACACTGAAGCTTTCTTT CASSHSRTGLNTEAFF
TRBD2 TRBJ2-1 TRBV9 - TGTGCCAGCAGCGGCCTTAGCGGGAGGGTCGGTGAGCAGTTCTTC CASSGLSGRVGEQFF